This T cell receptor (beta chain) was captured by sequencing in a study of cytomegalovirus exposure and HLA in healthy donors. Regarding this clone: Its antigen remains unknown.

The CDR3 totals 13 residues. The germline V and J ends were trimmed by 1 base and 1 base, with 4 bases remaining between them. Looked up from germline, CDR1 is MGHRA and CDR2 is YSYEKL. Study-wide results and caveats: Reported results showed that the classifier diagnosed cytomegalovirus status with high specificity and sensitivity. Usually a TCR sequence was rare, but some public TCRs were found in many donors.

Here immunoSEQ multiplex PCR was the method, and the copy in TCRdb shows in-frame clones only, minus some. The table lists 150,000 to 250,000 clones, 70% to 85% of them singletons. The TCR was taken from a woman between 25 and 40 years old in good health and CMV-seropositive. This chain connects TRBV4-1 to TRBJ1-2, with D unresolved. Sample: PBMCs. The CDR3 bases are TGCGCCAGCAGCCAAGGCGATAACTATGGCTACACCTTC. This translates into CASSQGDNYGYTF.